Below, 18 T cell receptor beta chains from the same sample are listed, as sequenced in a study of T cells in Graves' hyperthyroidism and ophthalmopathy. Amplified TCR beta CDR3 regions derived from RNA transcripts. TCR CDR3 regions were first amplified by RT-PCR with HTBI primers. MiXCR was run by TCRdb on the multiplex PCR reads, yielding one entry per CDR3 protein. The sample records about 200,000 distinct CDR3 sequences, around 19% being singletons. Material: blood. The receptors originated from a man aged 40-49 years with Graves' hyperthyroidism.

This clonotype was seen ten or more times. V usage is TRBV6-1 and J usage is TRBJ2-7; D might be TRBD1 or TRBD2, each matching 6 bases. This CDR3 contains 16 residues. Germline CDR1 MNHNS, CDR2 SASEGT. V was cut by 6 bases and J by 3 bases, with 21 bases left in between. The DNA of the CDR3 is TGTGCCAGCAGGAGTATGGGGGCGGGGATGGTCTACGAGCAGTACTTC. Amino acid sequence: CASRSMGAGMVYEQYF.

This clonotype has at least ten counts. The chain recombines TRBV30 with TRBJ1-5; D is possibly TRBD1 (5 bases). V lost 2 bases, J lost 6 bases, and 14 bases lay in between. Per the germline V gene, CDR1 is GTSNPN and CDR2 is SVGIG (reference sequence). The CDR3 is 14 amino acids. The CDR3 here is CAWSYGQGRQPQHF. CDR3 in DNA: TGTGCCTGGAGTTACGGACAAGGACGTCAGCCCCAGCATTTT.

J is TRBJ1-4 and V is TRBV10-3, with D unresolved. Germline V gene lookup returns CDR1 ENHRY and CDR2 SYGVKD. Trimming cost V 3 bases and J 4 bases, with 3 bases left between them. The CDR3 contains 12 residues. The CDR3 sequence: CAISDSNEKLFF. CDR3 DNA sequence: TGTGCCATCAGTGACAGTAATGAAAAACTGTTTTTT.

This clonotype showed up many times. The V and J genes are TRBV27 and TRBJ1-2; 10 bases are a match to TRBD1. V was pared by 0 bases and J by 5 bases, with 0 bases of the junction left unmatched. Germline V gene data show CDR1 as MNHEY and CDR2 as SMNVEV (reference sequence). The CDR3 covers 14 residues. The CDR3 loop reads CASSLSGQGYGYTF. For the CDR3, the DNA is TGTGCCAGCAGTTTATCGGGACAGGGGTATGGCTACACCTTC.

This clonotype was detected ten times or more. The chain carries TRBV5-1 and TRBJ1-1; 10 positions match TRBD1. The length of the CDR3 is 18 residues. The J segment lost 5 bases and the V segment lost 0 bases, leaving 13 bases of the junction unmatched. Germline CDR1 is SGHRS and CDR2 is YFSETQ. The CDR3 nucleotides are TGCGCCAGCAGCTTGGGGCCGAGGGGACAGGGGAGTTATACTGAAGCTTTCTTT. Translated: CASSLGPRGQGSYTEAFF.

This clonotype was detected a few times. The chain uses TRBV12-3 or TRBV12-4 and TRBJ2-2; D is uncertain. Trimming pared 8 bases from V and 2 bases from J, leaving 15 bases between. This CDR3 is built from 15 residues. Written as DNA, the CDR3 is TGTGCCAGCGGGGTAATATTAGGAAACACCGGGGAGCTGTTTTTT. Translation: CASGVILGNTGELFF.

V is TRBV4-1 and J is TRBJ1-2; the match to TRBD1 covers 8 bases. The CDR3 loop spans 14 amino acids. V trimming: 5 bases; J trimming: 2 bases; junction bases outside the gene matches: 4. Per the germline V gene, CDR1 is MGHRA and CDR2 is YSYEKL. CDR3 coding DNA: TGCGCCAGCAGCTTTTGGACAGGGAACTATGGCTACACCTTC. Protein product: CASSFWTGNYGYTF.

This clonotype was detected a few times. The chain combines TRBV7-2 with TRBJ1-6; 8 nucleotides match TRBD1. The CDR3 extends over 16 amino acids. Germline lookup yields CDR1 SGHTA and CDR2 FQGNSA. V dropped 0 bases and J dropped 4; count of bases not matched to a gene: 2. Written as DNA, the CDR3 is TGTGCCAGCAGCTTAGCCCAGGGGGCATATAATTCACCCCTCCACTTT. Its protein is CASSLAQGAYNSPLHF.

The rearrangement uses TRBV6-1 and TRBJ1-4, with D unresolved. Germline loops: CDR1 MNHNS, CDR2 SASEGT. V was pared by 1 base and J by 0 bases, with 6 bases between. The CDR3 length is 15 residues. DNA of the CDR3: TGTGCCAGCAGTGAAGTAGCCCCAACTAATGAAAAACTGTTTTTT. This translates into CASSEVAPTNEKLFF.

The CDR3: CASSRDRANYGYTF. In DNA, the CDR3 is TGTGCCAGCAGTAGGGACAGGGCAAACTATGGCTACACCTTC. This chain joins TRBV6-1 and TRBJ1-2, with 9 bases lining up with TRBD1. The V and J ends lost 5 bases and 2 bases, in that order; junction bases with no gene match: 3. This CDR3 comprises 14 residues. Germline V gene lookup returns CDR1 MNHNS and CDR2 SASEGT.

This clonotype was counted many times. The V call is TRBV7-9, the J call TRBJ1-5; D ambiguous. The V gene lost 5 bases and the J gene lost 6 bases, with 11 bases spanning the gap. This CDR3 has 13 residues. The germline CDR1 and CDR2 sequences are SEHNR and FQNEAQ (reference sequence). The CDR3 sequence: CASSPMLGQPQHF. The CDR3, as DNA: TGTGCCAGCAGCCCCATGTTGGGTCAGCCCCAGCATTTT.

This clonotype was observed many times. V and J are TRBV20-1 and TRBJ1-1; D is perhaps TRBD1 (5 bases). Between the trimmed V and J ends, which lost 6 bases and 3 bases, there was a span of 17 bases. Germline loops: CDR1 DFQATT, CDR2 SNEGSKA (reference sequence). The CDR3 is 14 amino acids. CDR3 sequence reads: CSALTLLGDTEAFF. CDR3 DNA sequence: TGCAGTGCCCTTACTCTGTTGGGGGACACTGAAGCTTTCTTT.

This clonotype was seen a handful of times. The gene calls are TRBV18 and TRBJ2-5; possibly TRBD2 for D (6 bases). V lost 3 bases and J 4 bases, leaving 15 bases between the germline ends. This CDR3 is 15 amino acids long. Germline values: CDR1 KGHSH, CDR2 LQKENI. CDR3 sequence: CASSPRRGDGETQYF. The CDR3 bases are TGTGCCAGCTCACCCCGACGCGGGGATGGAGAGACCCAGTACTTC.

The chain combines TRBV10-3 with TRBJ1-5; D gene uncertain. This CDR3 spans 14 amino acids. With 3 bases removed from V and 10 bases from J, the gap between germline ends came to 16 bases. CDR1 is ENHRY and CDR2 is SYGVKD in the germline V gene. The CDR3 here is CAISETVPITPQHF. Here the CDR3 DNA reads TGTGCCATCAGTGAAACCGTACCCATCACTCCCCAGCATTTT.

This clonotype was observed a handful of times. The rearrangement links TRBV6-1 to TRBJ2-1; a weak D match, TRBD1 (5 bases). Germline V gene data show CDR1 as MNHNS and CDR2 as SASEGT. Trimming pared 9 bases from V and 3 bases from J, leaving 12 bases between. CDR3 length: 13 residues. The CDR3 sequence: CARNRGRYNEQFF. The CDR3 DNA sequence: TGTGCCAGAAATAGGGGCCGCTACAATGAGCAGTTCTTC.

This clonotype was seen at least ten times. V is TRBV24-1 and J is TRBJ1-5; D remains ambiguous. Germline values: CDR1 KGHDR, CDR2 SFDVKD. V was pared by 4 bases and J by 2 bases, with 8 bases between. The CDR3 loop spans 14 amino acids. The CDR3 spells CATSDPGGNQPQHF. The CDR3 region has the DNA TGTGCCACCAGTGACCCTGGCGGCAATCAGCCCCAGCATTTT.

The gene calls are TRBV6-2 or TRBV6-3 and TRBJ1-5, with 7 bases identical to TRBD1. The CDR3 covers 14 residues. The trim removed 3 bases at V and 4 bases at J, leaving 3 bases unmatched. Germline V CDR1 and CDR2: MNHEY, SVGEGT. CDR3 sequence (DNA): TGTGCCAGCAGTTATCAGGGGGGGAATCAGCCCCAGCATTTT. It is translated as CASSYQGGNQPQHF.

This clonotype occurred many times. The CDR3 reads CASSPDSHTDTQYF. CDR3 nucleotide sequence: TGTGCCAGCTCACCGGACAGCCACACAGATACGCAGTATTTT. The chain has TRBV18 and TRBJ2-3, with D possibly TRBD1 on 6 matching bases. The CDR3 runs 14 residues. Trimming took off 3 bases at V and 2 bases at J, with 9 bases between the two ends. Germline V gene data show CDR1 as KGHSH and CDR2 as LQKENI.